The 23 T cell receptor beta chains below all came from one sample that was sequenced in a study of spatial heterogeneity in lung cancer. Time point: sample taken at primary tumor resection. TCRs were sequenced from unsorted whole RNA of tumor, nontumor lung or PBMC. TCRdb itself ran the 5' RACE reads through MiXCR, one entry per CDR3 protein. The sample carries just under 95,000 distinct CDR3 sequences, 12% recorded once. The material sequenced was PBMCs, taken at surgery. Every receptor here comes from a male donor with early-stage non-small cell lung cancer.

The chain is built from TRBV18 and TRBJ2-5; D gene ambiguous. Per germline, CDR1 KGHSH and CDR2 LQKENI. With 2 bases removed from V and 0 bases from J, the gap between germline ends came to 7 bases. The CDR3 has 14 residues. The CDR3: CASSPTADQETQYF. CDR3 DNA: TGTGCCAGCTCACCAACTGCGGACCAAGAGACCCAGTACTTC.

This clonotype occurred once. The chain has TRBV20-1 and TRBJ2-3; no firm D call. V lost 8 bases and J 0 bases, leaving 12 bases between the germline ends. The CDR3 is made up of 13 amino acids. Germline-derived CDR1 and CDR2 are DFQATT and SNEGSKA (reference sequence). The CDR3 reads CSPSVTSTDTQYF. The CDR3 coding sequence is TGCAGTCCCTCGGTCACTAGCACAGATACGCAGTATTTT.

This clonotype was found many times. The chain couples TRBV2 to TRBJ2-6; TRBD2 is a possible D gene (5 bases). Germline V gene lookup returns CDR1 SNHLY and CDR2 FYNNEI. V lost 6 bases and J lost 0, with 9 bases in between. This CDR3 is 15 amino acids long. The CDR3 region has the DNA TGTGCCAGCAGATTAGGGAGCTCTGGGGCCAACGTCCTGACTTTC. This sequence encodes CASRLGSSGANVLTF.

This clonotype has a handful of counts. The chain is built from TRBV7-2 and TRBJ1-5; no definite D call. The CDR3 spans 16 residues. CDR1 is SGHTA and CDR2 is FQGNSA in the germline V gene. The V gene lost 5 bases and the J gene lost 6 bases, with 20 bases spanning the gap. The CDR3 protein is CASSLHTGNPLQPQHF. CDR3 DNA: TGTGCCAGCAGCCTTCACACCGGGAATCCGCTTCAGCCCCAGCATTTT.

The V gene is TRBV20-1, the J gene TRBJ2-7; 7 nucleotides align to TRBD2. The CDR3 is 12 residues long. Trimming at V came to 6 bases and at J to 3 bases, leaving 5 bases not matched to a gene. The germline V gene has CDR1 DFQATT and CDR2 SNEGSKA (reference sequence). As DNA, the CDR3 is TGCAGTGCCCAGACTAGCTTCTACGAGCAGTACTTC. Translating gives CSAQTSFYEQYF.

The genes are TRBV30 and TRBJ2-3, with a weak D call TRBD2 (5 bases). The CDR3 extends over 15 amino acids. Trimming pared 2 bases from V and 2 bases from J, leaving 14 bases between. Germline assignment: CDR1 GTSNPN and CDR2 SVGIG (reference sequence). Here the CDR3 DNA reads TGTGCCTGGAGTATGGGGAGCGGATACACAGATACGCAGTATTTT. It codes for CAWSMGSGYTDTQYF.

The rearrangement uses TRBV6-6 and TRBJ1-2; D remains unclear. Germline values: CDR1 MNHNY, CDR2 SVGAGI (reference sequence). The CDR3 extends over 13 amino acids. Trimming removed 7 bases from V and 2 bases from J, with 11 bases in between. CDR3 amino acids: CASTIDGNYGYTF. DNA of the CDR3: TGTGCCAGCACGATAGACGGAAACTATGGCTACACCTTC.

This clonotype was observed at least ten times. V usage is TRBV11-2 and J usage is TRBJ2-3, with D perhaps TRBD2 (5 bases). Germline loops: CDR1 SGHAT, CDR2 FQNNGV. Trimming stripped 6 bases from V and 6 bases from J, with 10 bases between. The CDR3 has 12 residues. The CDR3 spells CASRTSFDTQYF. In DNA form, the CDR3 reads TGTGCCAGCAGAACTAGTTTTGATACGCAGTATTTT.

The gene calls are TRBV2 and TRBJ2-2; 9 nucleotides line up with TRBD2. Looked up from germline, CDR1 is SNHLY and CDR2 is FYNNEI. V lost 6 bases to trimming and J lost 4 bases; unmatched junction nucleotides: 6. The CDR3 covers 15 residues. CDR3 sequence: CASRLSGRITGELFF. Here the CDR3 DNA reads TGTGCCAGCAGATTAAGCGGGAGGATCACCGGGGAGCTGTTTTTT.

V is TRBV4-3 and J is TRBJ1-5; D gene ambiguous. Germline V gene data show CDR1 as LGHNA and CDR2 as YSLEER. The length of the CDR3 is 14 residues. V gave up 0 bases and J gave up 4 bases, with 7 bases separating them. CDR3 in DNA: TGCGCCAGCAGCCAAGATAGCTTGAATCAGCCCCAGCATTTT. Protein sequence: CASSQDSLNQPQHF.

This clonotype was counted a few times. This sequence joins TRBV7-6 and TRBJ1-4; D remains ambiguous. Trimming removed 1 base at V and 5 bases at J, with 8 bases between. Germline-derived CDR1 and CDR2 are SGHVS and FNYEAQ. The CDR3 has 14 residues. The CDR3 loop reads CASSLGNGNEKLFF. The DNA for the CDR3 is TGTGCCAGCAGCTTAGGAAACGGGAATGAAAAACTGTTTTTT.

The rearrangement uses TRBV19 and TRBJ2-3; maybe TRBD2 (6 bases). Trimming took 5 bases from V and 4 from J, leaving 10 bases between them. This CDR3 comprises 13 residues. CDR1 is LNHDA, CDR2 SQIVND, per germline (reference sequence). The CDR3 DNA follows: TGTGCCAGTAGTCCCCGGGAGCCAGATACGCAGTATTTT. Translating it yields CASSPREPDTQYF.

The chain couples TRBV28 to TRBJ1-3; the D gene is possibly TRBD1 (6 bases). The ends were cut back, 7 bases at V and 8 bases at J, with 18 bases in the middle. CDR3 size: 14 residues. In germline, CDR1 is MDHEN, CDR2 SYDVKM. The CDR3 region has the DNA TGTGCCAGCACCCAAGGGGGGCTCGGAGACACCATATATTTT. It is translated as CASTQGGLGDTIYF. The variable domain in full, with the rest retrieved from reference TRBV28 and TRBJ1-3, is DVKVTQSSRYLVKRTGEKVFLECVQDMDHENMFWYRQDPGLGLRLIYFSYDVKMKEKGDIPEGYSVSREKKERFSLILESASTNQTSMYLCASTQGGLGDTIYFGEGSWLTVV.

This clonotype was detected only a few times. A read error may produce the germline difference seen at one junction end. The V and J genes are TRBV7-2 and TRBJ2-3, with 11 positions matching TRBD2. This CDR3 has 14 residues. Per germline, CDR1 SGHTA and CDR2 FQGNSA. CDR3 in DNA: TGTGCCAGCAGCTCGACTAGCGGGGTTACCACAGATCCTTTT. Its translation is CASSSTSGVTTDPF.

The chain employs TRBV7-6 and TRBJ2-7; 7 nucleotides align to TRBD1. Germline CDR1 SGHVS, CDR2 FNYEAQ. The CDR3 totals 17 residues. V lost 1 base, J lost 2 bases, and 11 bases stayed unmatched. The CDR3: CASSLGPRDRVPYEQYF. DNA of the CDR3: TGTGCCAGCAGCTTAGGACCCCGCGACAGGGTTCCCTACGAGCAGTACTTC. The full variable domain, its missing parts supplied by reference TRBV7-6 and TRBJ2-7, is GAGVSQSPRYKVTKRGQDVALRCDPISGHVSLYWYRQALGQGPEFLTYFNYEAQQDKSGLPNDRFSAERPEGSISTLTIQRTEQRDSAMYRCASSLGPRDRVPYEQYFGPGTRLTVT.

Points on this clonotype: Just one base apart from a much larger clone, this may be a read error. CDR3 DNA: TGTGCCAGCAGCTCACAGGGATACCAGTCCCAGCATTTT. Protein: CASSSQGYQSQHF. V and J are TRBV7-2 and TRBJ1-5; the D gene is possibly TRBD1 (6 bases). CDR1 is SGHTA, CDR2 FQGNSA, per germline. The CDR3 covers 13 residues. The V end lost 4 bases, the J end lost 11 bases, and 15 bases lay between the germline ends.

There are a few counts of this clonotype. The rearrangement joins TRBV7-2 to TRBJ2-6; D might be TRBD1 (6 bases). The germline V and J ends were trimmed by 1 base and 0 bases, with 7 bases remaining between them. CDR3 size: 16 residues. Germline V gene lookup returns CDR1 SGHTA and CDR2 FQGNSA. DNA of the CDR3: TGTGCCAGCAGCTTAGACAGGGTCTCTGGGGCCAACGTCCTGACTTTC. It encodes CASSLDRVSGANVLTF.

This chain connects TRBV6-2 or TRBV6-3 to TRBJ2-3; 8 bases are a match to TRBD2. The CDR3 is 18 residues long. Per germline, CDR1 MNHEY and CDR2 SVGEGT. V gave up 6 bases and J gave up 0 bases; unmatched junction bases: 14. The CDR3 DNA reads TGTGCCAGCAGCTACGGAAGAGATAGCGGGGCAAGCACAGATACGCAGTATTTT. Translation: CASSYGRDSGASTDTQYF.

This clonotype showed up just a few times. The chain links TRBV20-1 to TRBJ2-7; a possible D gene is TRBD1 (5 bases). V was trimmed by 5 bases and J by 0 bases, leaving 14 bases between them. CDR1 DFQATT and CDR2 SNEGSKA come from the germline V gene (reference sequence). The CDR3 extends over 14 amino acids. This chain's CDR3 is CSAPRQSGSYEQYF. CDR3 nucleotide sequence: TGCAGTGCTCCCCGACAGTCGGGCTCCTACGAGCAGTACTTC.

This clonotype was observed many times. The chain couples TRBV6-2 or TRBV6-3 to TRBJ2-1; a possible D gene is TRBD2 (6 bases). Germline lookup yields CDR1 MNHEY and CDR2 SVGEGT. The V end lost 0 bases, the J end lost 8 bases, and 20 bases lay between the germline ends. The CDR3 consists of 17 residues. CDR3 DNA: TGTGCCAGCAGTTACTCACCGACTAGGGTAAACCTCGATGAGCAGTTCTTC. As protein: CASSYSPTRVNLDEQFF.

CDR3 DNA sequence: TGTGCCATCACCCCCGACAGGTATACTGAAGCTTTCTTT. Translating it yields CAITPDRYTEAFF. The V call is TRBV10-3, the J call TRBJ1-1, with a tentative D call TRBD1 (6 bases). Germline CDR1 and CDR2: ENHRY and SYGVKD. CDR3 length: 13 amino acids. The V and J ends lost 7 bases and 5 bases respectively, with 14 bases between them.

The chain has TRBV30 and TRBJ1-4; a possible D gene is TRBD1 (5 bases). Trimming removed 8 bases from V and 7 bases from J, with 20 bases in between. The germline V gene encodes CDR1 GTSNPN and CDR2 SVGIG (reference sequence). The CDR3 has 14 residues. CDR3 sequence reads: CAVMIGASGEKLFF. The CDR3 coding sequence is TGTGCCGTGATGATCGGGGCCAGCGGTGAAAAACTGTTTTTT.

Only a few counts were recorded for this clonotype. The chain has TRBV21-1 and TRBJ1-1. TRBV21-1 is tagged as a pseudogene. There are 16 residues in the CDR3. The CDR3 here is CASSKGDGRQNTEAFF. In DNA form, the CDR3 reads TGTGCCAGCAGCAAAGGGGACGGCAGGCAGAACACTGAAGCTTTCTTT.